The clone carrying this T cell receptor beta chain has more than one count but fewer than ten. In TCRdb, the 5' RACE reads were re-called with MiXCR into one record per CDR3 protein. The sample contains around 690,000 distinct CDR3 sequences, roughly 20% of which appear only once. This entry belongs to a study of identical twins. Trimming pared 3 bases from V and 9 bases from J, leaving 12 bases between. The CDR3 totals 12 residues. The germline V gene encodes CDR1 DFQATT and CDR2 SNEGSKA (reference sequence). The same sample was also used in a study of T cells expressing NK-cell markers. From that paper: Sorting of alpha-beta TCR T cells alone was achieved in several experiments with an anti-gamma-delta TCR antibody.

The V gene is TRBV20-1, the J gene TRBJ2-1; D assignment may be TRBD1 or TRBD2 (5 bases each). The TCR comes from a woman between 18 and 29 years old in good health. Sequenced input: PBMCs. The CDR3: CSARGPNFEQFF. The CDR3 region has the DNA TGCAGTGCTAGGGGACCCAATTTTGAGCAGTTCTTC.